Listed below are T cell receptor beta chains from one sample, sequenced in a study of blood T cell repertoires in COVID-19. Measured with immunoSEQ multiplex PCR; TCRdb has only the in-frame clones, and not every one. The table records about 170,000 clones, just under 85% of them present only once. Sequenced input: peripheral blood. Receptors originate from a woman older than 75 with COVID-19, enrolled during active disease. Each CDR3 is given with its conserved first and last residue. Fields, in order: V gene, D gene, J gene, clone size, CDR3 length, CDR3 DNA, CDR3 protein. D genes are given only for firm matches. Expanded clones are given a class, and other clones once, few, many or no size at all.

TRBV27	NA	TRBJ2-6	NA	14	TGTGCCAGCAGTTCGACAGCTGGGGCCAACGTCCTGACTTTC	CASSSTAGANVLTF
TRBV7-2	NA	TRBJ1-1	NA	14	TGTGCCAGCAGCCCCCCCCCAGGGGTCACTGAAGCTTTCTTT	CASSPPPGVTEAFF
TRBV3-1/TRBV3-2	NA	TRBJ2-3	few	15	TGTGCCAGCAGCCCGTTGAGGGTCACGACAGATACGCAGTATTTT	CASSPLRVTTDTQYF
TRBV5-4	TRBD1	TRBJ1-6	NA	15	TGTGCCAGCAGTACACCGGGACAGCCTAATTCACCCCTCCACTTT	CASSTPGQPNSPLHF
TRBV7-2	NA	TRBJ1-2	NA	15	TGTGCCAGCAGCATACACAGGGCGAGGAGCTATGGCTACACCTTC	CASSIHRARSYGYTF
TRBV2	NA	TRBJ2-2	few	14	TGTGCCAGCAGTGAGGTCAGGGACACCGGGGAGCTGTTTTTT	CASSEVRDTGELFF
TRBV19	TRBD1	TRBJ1-1	NA	14	TGTGCCAGTAGTTACAGGGGAACTGGCACTGAAGCTTTCTTT	CASSYRGTGTEAFF
TRBV5-5	TRBD2	TRBJ2-1	NA	16	TGTGCCAGCAGCTCAAGACTAGCGGGATTATACAATGAGCAGTTCTTC	CASSSRLAGLYNEQFF
TRBV27	TRBD2	TRBJ2-3	NA	15	TGTGCCAGCAGCCCACTAGCGGGTAGCACAGATACGCAGTATTTT	CASSPLAGSTDTQYF
TRBV29-1	NA	TRBJ1-1	NA	15	TGCAGCGTTGGACGGGACGGGACTTTGAACACTGAAGCTTTCTTT	CSVGRDGTLNTEAFF
TRBV3-1/TRBV3-2	TRBD1	TRBJ2-7	few	11	TGTGCCAGCAGCCAAGGACAGGGTACAAACTTC	CASSQGQGTNF
TRBV19	NA	TRBJ2-5	once	14	TGTGCCAGTAGTAGAGGAGGGGCGGGCGAGACCCAGTACTTC	CASSRGGAGETQYF
TRBV5-1	TRBD1	TRBJ1-2	NA	13	TGCGCCAGCAGCTTAGGACAGGGAGGCGGCTACACCTTC	CASSLGQGGGYTF
TRBV19	TRBD1	TRBJ2-5	NA	14	TGTGCCAGTAGTCCGACAGGGTTACAAGAGACCCAGTACTTC	CASSPTGLQETQYF
TRBV6-2/TRBV6-3	TRBD1	TRBJ2-5	NA	15	TGTGCCAGCAGTTACCAGGGGGCGGGACGAGAGACCCAGTACTTC	CASSYQGAGRETQYF
TRBV5-5	NA	TRBJ1-2	NA	13	TGTGCCAGCAGCTTGTCGGGAGATTATGGCTACACCTTC	CASSLSGDYGYTF
TRBV7-8	TRBD2	TRBJ2-1	NA	15	TGTGCCAGCAGCCTAGGACTAGCGGGGCTCAATGAGCAGTTCTTC	CASSLGLAGLNEQFF
TRBV10-3	NA	TRBJ1-5	NA	15	TGTGCCATCAGTGAGGGGAGGAATAGCAATCAGCCCCAGCATTTT	CAISEGRNSNQPQHF
TRBV2	NA	TRBJ2-3	NA	14	TGTGCCATCCTGGGTGGGGGCAGCACAGATACGCAGTATTTT	CAILGGGSTDTQYF
TRBV6-5	TRBD1	TRBJ1-6	NA	14	TGTGCCAGCAGGCCAAACAGGGGAGAATCACCCCTCCACTTT	CASRPNRGESPLHF
TRBV19	NA	TRBJ1-1	NA	13	TGTGCCAGTAACGGGAGGCCGAACACTGAAGCTTTCTTT	CASNGRPNTEAFF